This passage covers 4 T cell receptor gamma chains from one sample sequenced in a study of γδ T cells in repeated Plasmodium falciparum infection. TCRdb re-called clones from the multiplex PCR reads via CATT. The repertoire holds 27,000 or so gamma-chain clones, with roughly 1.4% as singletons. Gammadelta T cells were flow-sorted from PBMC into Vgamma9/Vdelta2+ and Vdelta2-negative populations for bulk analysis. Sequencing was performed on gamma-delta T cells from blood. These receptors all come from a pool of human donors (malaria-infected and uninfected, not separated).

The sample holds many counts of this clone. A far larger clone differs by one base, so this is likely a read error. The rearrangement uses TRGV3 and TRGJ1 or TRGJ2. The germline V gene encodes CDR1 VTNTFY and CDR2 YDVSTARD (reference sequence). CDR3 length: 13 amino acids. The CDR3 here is CAAWDRPMIRKLF. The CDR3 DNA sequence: TGTGCCGCCTGGGACAGGCCGATGATAAGAAAACTCTTT.

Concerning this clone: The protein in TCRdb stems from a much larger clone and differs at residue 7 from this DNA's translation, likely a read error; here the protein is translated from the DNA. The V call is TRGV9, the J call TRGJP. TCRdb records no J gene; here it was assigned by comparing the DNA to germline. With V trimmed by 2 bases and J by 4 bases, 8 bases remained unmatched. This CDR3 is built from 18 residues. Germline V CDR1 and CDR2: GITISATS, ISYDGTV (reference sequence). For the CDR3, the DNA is TGTGCCTTGTGGGAGGAGGGAAAACAAGAGTTGGGCAAAAAAATCAAGGTATTT. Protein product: CALWEEGKQELGKKIKVF.

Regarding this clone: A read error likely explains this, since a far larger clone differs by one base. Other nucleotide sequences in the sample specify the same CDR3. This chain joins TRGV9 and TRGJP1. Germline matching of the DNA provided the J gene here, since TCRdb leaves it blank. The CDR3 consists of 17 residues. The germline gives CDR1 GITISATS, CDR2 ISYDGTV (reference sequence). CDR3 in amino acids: CALWEVPLETTGWFKIF. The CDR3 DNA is TGCGCCTTGTGGGAGGTCCCCTTGGAGACCACTGGTTGGTTCAAGATATTT.

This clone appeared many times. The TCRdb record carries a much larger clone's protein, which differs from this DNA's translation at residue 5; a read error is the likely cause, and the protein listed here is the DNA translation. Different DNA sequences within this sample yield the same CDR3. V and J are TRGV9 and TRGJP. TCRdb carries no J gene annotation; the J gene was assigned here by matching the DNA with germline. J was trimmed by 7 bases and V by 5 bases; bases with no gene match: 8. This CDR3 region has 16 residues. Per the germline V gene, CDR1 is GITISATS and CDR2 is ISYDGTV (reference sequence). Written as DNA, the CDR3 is TGTGCCTTGTGGGGGGTTCGCGAGTTGGGCAAAAAAATCAAGGTATTT. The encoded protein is CALWGVRELGKKIKVF.